The next 5 T cell receptor beta chains were all read from a single sample in a study of EBV T-cell therapy then PD-1 blockade in nasopharyngeal carcinoma. The method was immunoSEQ multiplex PCR; TCRdb's version includes in-frame clones alone and lacks a portion of them. The data show tens of thousands of clones, with approximately 80% seen just once and more than 20% held by the top ten. These receptors lack a known antigen. The treatment was: AdE1-LMPpoly-expanded autologous EBV-specific T-cell therapy followed by anti-PD-1 nivolumab. The sample here was CD8+ T cells from blood, taken at day -245 from a patient whose treatment included autologous EBV-specific T cells and nivolumab. Receptors were obtained from a man aged 35 to 55 with nasopharyngeal carcinoma.

The V and J genes are TRBV6-2 or TRBV6-3 and TRBJ2-1; 7 bases agree with TRBD2. V trimming: 0 bases; J trimming: 4 bases; junction bases outside the gene matches: 3. This CDR3 region has 15 residues. Germline V gene data show CDR1 as MNHEY and CDR2 as SVGEGT. Here the CDR3 reads CASSYSGGDYNEQFF. The CDR3 nucleotides are TGTGCCAGCAGTTACTCGGGGGGGGATTACAATGAGCAGTTCTTC.

The chain employs TRBV7-6 and TRBJ2-1; D is ambiguous. Trimming removed 2 bases from V and 4 bases from J, with 12 bases in between. The germline V gene encodes CDR1 SGHVS and CDR2 FNYEAQ. The CDR3 length is 15 residues. As DNA, the CDR3 is TGTGCCAGCAGCTTAAATTTTGCCGGGTACAATGAGCAGTTCTTC. Amino acid sequence: CASSLNFAGYNEQFF.

The chain combines TRBV6-1 with TRBJ1-2; D is ambiguous. CDR1 MNHNS and CDR2 SASEGT come from the germline V gene. CDR3 length equals 12 residues. With 1 base removed from V and 4 bases from J, the gap between germline ends came to 4 bases. The CDR3 nucleotides are TGTGCCAGCAGTGAAGGGGGCTATGGCTACACCTTC. Its translation: CASSEGGYGYTF.

Only a few counts were recorded for this clone. J is TRBJ1-1 and V is TRBV4-1; 10 nucleotides match TRBD1. Per the germline V gene, CDR1 is MGHRA and CDR2 is YSYEKL. This CDR3 has 17 amino acids. Losses at the gene ends were 1 base for V and 5 bases for J; bases not matched to a gene: 10. The CDR3 is CASSQVGTGEVGTEAFF. The CDR3 DNA follows: TGCGCCAGCAGCCAAGTGGGGACAGGGGAAGTAGGAACTGAAGCTTTCTTT.

The CDR3 spells CASSLWGRQGVHGYTF. The CDR3 DNA reads as TGTGCCAGCTCCCTTTGGGGTCGACAGGGGGTTCATGGCTACACCTTC. This chain uses TRBV19 with TRBJ1-2; 9 bases fit TRBD1. Germline values: CDR1 LNHDA, CDR2 SQIVND (reference sequence). The CDR3 extends over 16 amino acids. The J segment lost 6 bases and the V segment lost 9 bases, leaving 17 bases of the junction unmatched.